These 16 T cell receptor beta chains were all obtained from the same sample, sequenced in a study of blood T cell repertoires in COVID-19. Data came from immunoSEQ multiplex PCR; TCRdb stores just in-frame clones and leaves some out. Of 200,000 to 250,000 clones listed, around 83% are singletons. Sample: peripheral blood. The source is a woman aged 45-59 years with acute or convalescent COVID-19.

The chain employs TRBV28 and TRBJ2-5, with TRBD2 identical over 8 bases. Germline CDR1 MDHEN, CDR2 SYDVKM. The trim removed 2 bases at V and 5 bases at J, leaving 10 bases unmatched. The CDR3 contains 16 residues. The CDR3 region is CASSLEPAGARETQYF. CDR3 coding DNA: TGTGCCAGCAGTTTAGAGCCAGCGGGGGCGCGGGAGACCCAGTACTTC.

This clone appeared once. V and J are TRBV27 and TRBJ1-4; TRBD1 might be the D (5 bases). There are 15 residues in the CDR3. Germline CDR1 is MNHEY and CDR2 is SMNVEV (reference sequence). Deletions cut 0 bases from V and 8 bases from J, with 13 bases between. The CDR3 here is CASSLSGRVGEKLFF. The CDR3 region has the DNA TGTGCCAGCAGTTTATCAGGCAGGGTAGGCGAAAAACTGTTTTTT.

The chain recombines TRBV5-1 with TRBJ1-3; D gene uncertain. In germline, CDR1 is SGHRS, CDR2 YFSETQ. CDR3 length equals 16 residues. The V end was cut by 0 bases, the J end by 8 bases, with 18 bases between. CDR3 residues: CASSLAFPGISDTIYF. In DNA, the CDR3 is TGCGCCAGCAGCTTGGCCTTTCCAGGCATATCGGACACCATATATTTT.

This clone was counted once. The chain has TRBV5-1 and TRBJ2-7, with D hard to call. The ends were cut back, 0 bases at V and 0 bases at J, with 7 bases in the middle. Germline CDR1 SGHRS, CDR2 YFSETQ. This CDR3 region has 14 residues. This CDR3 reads CASSLDFLSYEQYF. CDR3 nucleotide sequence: TGCGCCAGCAGCTTGGACTTCCTCTCCTACGAGCAGTACTTC. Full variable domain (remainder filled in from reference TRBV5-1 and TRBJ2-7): KAGVTQTPRYLIKTRGQQVTLSCSPISGHRSVSWYQQTPGQGLQFLFEYFSETQRNKGNFPGRFSGRQFSNSRSEMNVSTLELGDSALYLCASSLDFLSYEQYFGPGTRLTVT.

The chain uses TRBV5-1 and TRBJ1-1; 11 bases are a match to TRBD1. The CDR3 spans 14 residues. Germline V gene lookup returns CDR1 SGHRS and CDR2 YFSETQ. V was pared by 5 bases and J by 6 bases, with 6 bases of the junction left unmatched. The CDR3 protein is CASSGQGAFAEAFF. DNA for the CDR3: TGCGCCAGCAGTGGACAGGGGGCTTTCGCTGAAGCTTTCTTT.

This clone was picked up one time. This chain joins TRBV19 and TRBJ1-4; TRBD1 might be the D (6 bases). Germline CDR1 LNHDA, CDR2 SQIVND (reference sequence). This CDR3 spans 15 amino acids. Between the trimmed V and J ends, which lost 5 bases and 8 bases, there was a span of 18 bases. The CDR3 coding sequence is TGTGCCAGTAGTGTTACAGGGAGGGTCAACGAAAAACTGTTTTTT. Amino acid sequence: CASSVTGRVNEKLFF.

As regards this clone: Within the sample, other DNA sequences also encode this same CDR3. The CDR3 DNA reads as TGTGCCAGCAGCTTGTTTCAGGCAGATACGCAGTATTTT. It codes for CASSLFQADTQYF. V usage is TRBV5-6 and J usage is TRBJ2-3; no firm D call. V was cut by 1 base and J by 4 bases, with 7 bases left in between. Germline lookup yields CDR1 SGHDT and CDR2 YYEEEE. The CDR3 extends over 13 amino acids. Drawing the rest from reference TRBV5-6 and TRBJ2-3, the complete variable domain is DAGVTQSPTHLIKTRGQQVTLRCSPKSGHDTVSWYQQALGQGPQFIFQYYEEEERQRGNFPDRFSGHQFPNYSSELNVNALLLGDSALYLCASSLFQADTQYFGPGTRLTVL.

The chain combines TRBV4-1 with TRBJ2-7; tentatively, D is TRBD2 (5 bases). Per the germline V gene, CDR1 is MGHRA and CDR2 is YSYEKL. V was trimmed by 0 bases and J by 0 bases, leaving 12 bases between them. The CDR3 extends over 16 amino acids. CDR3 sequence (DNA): TGCGCCAGCAGCCAAGATCGCTATGGGAGCTCCTACGAGCAGTACTTC. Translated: CASSQDRYGSSYEQYF.

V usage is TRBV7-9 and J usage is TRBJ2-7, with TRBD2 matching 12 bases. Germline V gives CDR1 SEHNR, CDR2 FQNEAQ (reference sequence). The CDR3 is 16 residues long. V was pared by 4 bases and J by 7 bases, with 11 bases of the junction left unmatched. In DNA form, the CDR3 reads TGTGCCAGCAGCTCAGACTTCGGACTAGCGGGATGGGAGCAGTACTTC. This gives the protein CASSSDFGLAGWEQYF. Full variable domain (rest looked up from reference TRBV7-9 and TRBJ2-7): DTGVSQNPRHKITKRGQNVTFRCDPISEHNRLYWYRQTLGQGPEFLTYFQNEAQLEKSRLLSDRFSAERPKGSFSTLEIQRTEQGDSAMYLCASSSDFGLAGWEQYFGPGTRLTVT.

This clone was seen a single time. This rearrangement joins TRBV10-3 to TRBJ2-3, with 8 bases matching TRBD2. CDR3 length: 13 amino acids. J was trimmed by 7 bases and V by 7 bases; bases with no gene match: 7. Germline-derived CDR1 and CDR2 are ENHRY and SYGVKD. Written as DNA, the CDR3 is TGTGCCATCACCCCCGCGGGAGGAAATACGCAGTATTTT. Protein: CAITPAGGNTQYF.

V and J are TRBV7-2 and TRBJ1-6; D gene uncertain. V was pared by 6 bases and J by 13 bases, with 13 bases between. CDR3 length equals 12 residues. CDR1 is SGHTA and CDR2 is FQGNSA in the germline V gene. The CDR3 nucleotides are TGTGCCAGCAGTTTGGACTATGCTCCCCTCCACTTT. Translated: CASSLDYAPLHF.

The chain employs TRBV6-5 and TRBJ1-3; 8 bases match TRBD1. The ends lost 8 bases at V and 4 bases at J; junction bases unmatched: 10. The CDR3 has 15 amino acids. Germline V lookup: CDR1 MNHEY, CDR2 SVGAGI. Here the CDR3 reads CASQITGGTGNTIYF. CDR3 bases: TGTGCCAGCCAGATTACAGGGGGAACGGGAAACACCATATATTTT.

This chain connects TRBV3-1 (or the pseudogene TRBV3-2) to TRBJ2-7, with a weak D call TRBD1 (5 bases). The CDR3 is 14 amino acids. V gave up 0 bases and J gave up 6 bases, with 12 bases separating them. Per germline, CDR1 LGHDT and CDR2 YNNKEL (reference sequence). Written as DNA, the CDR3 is TGTGCCAGCAGCCAAGATTTGGTAGGGGCCGAGCAGTACTTC. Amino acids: CASSQDLVGAEQYF.

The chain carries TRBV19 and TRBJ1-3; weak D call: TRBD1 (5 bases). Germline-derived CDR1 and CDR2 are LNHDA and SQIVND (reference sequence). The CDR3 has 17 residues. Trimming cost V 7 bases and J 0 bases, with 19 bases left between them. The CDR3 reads CASNDLRDSYSGNTIYF. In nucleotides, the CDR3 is TGTGCCAGTAACGATCTCCGGGACTCCTACTCTGGAAACACCATATATTTT.

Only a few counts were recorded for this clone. Here the CDR3 DNA reads TGCGCCAGCAGCTTGCGACTAGGCCCCACGTACGAGCAGTACTTC. This sequence encodes CASSLRLGPTYEQYF. V is TRBV5-1 and J is TRBJ2-7; a weak D match, TRBD2 (6 bases). The ends were cut back, 1 base at V and 4 bases at J, with 15 bases in the middle. The germline V gene has CDR1 SGHRS and CDR2 YFSETQ. The CDR3 sequence is 15 residues long.

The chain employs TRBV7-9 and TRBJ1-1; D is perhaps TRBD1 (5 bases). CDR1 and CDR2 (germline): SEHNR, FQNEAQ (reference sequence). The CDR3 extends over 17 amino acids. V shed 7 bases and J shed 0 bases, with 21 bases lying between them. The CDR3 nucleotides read TGTGCCAGCAACCACCCGCCAGGGCGGTCAATGAACACTGAAGCTTTCTTT. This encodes CASNHPPGRSMNTEAFF.